This TCR beta chain is drawn from a study of ipilimumab plus nivolumab after autologous stem cell transplantation. Study at large: A median of roughly eight nivolumab and 4 or 5 ipilimumab doses were given.

Data came from immunoSEQ multiplex PCR; TCRdb stores just in-frame clones and leaves some out. This sample yields several thousand clones, of which more than 85% are seen a single time; roughly 21% belongs to the top ten. Ipilimumab, 1 mg/kg, started 14 to 28 days after autologous transplant. The CDR3 runs 16 residues. Trimming at V came to 4 bases and at J to 2 bases, leaving 8 bases not matched to a gene. Germline lookup yields CDR1 SGDLS and CDR2 YYNGEE. The V gene is TRBV9, the J gene TRBJ2-7, with 11 bases that match TRBD2. The source was PBMCs, collected in a trial of ipilimumab plus nivolumab as post-transplant consolidation. The clonotype comes from a male donor with multiple myeloma. In DNA, the CDR3 is TGTGCCAGCAGCTTCGGACTAGCGGGTCTTGCCTACGAGCAGTACTTC. Translation: CASSFGLAGLAYEQYF.